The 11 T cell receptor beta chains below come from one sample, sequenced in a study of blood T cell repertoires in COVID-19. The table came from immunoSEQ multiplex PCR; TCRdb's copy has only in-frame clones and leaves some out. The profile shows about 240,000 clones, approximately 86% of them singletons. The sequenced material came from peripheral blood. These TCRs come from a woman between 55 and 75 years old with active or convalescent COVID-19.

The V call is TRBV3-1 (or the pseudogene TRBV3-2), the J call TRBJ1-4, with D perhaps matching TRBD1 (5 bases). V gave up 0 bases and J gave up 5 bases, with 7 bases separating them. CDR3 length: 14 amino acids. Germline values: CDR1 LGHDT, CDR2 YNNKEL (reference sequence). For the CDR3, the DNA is TGTGCCAGCAGCCAAGACAGGGTCAATGAAAAACTGTTTTTT. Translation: CASSQDRVNEKLFF.

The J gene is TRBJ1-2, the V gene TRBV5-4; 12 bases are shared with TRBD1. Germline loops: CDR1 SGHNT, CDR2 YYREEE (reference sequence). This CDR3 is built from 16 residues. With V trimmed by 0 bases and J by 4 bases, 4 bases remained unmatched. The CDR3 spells CASSLEGQGAFYGYTF. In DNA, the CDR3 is TGTGCCAGCAGCTTGGAGGGACAGGGGGCCTTCTATGGCTACACCTTC. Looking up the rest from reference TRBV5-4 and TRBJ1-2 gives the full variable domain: ETGVTQSPTHLIKTRGQQVTLRCSSQSGHNTVSWYQQALGQGPQFIFQYYREEENGRGNFPPRFSGLQFPNYSSELNVNALELDDSALYLCASSLEGQGAFYGYTFGSGTRLTVV.

The CDR3 here is CASSPGLSTDTQYF. The CDR3, as DNA: TGCGCCAGCAGCCCGGGACTAAGCACAGATACGCAGTATTTT. The chain joins TRBV5-1 to TRBJ2-3, with TRBD2 identical over 7 bases. This CDR3 region has 14 residues. From germline, CDR1 is SGHRS and CDR2 YFSETQ. Trimming took 4 bases from V and 0 from J; bases not matched to a gene: 2.

CDR3 loop: CASSERGQAMGYEQYF. DNA for the CDR3: TGTGCCAGCAGTGAACGGGGACAGGCCATGGGGTACGAGCAGTACTTC. The chain is built from TRBV2 and TRBJ2-7, with 8 nucleotides matching TRBD1. Trimming removed 2 bases from V and 4 bases from J; junction bases left unmatched: 10. This CDR3 region has 16 residues. CDR1 is SNHLY, CDR2 FYNNEI, per germline.

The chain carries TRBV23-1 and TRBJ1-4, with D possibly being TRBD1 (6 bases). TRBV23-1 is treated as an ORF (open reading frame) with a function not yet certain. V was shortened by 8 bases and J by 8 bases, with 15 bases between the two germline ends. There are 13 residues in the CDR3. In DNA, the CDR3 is TGCGCCAGCCACCGGGACAACGTGGAAAAACTGTTTTTT. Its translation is CASHRDNVEKLFF.

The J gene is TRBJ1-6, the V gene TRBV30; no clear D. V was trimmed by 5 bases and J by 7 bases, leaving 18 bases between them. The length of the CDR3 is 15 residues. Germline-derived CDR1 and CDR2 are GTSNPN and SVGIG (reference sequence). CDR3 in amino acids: CAWEPVDGWNSPLHF. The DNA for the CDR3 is TGTGCCTGGGAACCGGTCGACGGGTGGAATTCACCCCTCCACTTT.

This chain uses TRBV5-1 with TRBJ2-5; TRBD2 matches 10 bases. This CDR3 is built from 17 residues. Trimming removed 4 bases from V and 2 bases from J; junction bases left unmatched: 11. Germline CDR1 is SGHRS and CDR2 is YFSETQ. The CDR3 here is CASSPFSGGINQETQYF. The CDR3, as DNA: TGCGCCAGCAGCCCCTTTAGCGGGGGGATAAATCAAGAGACCCAGTACTTC.

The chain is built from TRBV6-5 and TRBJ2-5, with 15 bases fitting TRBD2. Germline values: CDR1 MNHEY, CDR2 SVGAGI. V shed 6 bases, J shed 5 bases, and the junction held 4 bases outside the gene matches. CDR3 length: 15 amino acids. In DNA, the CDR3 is TGTGCCAGCAGCCCAGGGACTAGCGGGAGGGAGACCCAGTACTTC. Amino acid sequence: CASSPGTSGRETQYF.

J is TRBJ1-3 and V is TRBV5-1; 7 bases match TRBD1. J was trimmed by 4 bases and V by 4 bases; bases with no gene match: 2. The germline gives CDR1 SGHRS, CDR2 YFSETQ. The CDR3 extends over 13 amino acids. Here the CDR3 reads CASSEGQGNTIYF. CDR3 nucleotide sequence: TGCGCCAGCAGCGAGGGACAGGGAAACACCATATATTTT.

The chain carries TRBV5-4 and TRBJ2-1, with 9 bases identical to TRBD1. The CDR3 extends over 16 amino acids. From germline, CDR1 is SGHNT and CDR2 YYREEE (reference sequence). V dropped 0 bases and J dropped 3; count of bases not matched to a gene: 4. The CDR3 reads CASSLGSTGGYNEQFF. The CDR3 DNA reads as TGTGCCAGCAGCTTGGGATCGACAGGGGGCTACAATGAGCAGTTCTTC.

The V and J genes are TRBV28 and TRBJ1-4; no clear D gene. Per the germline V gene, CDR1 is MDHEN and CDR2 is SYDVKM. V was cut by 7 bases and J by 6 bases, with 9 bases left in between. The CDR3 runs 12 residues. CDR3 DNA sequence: TGTGCCAGCACTTCCCTGTATGAAAAACTGTTTTTT. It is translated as CASTSLYEKLFF.